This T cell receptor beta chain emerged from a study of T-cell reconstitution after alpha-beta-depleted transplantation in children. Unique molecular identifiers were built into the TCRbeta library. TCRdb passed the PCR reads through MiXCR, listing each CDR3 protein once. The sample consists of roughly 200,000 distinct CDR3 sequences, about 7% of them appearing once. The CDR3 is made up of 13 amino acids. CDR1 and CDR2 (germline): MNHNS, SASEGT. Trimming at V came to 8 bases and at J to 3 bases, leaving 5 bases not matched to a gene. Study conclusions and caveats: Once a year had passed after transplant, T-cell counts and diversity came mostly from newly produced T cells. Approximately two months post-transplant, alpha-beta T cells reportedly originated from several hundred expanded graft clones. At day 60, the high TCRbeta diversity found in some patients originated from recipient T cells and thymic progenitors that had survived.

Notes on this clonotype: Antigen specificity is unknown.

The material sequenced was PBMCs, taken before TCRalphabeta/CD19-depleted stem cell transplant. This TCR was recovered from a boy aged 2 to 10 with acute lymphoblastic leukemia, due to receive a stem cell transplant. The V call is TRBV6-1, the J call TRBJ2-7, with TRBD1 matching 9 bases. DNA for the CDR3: TGTGCCAGCGGGACAGGGCTTCACTACGAGCAGTACTTC. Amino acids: CASGTGLHYEQYF.